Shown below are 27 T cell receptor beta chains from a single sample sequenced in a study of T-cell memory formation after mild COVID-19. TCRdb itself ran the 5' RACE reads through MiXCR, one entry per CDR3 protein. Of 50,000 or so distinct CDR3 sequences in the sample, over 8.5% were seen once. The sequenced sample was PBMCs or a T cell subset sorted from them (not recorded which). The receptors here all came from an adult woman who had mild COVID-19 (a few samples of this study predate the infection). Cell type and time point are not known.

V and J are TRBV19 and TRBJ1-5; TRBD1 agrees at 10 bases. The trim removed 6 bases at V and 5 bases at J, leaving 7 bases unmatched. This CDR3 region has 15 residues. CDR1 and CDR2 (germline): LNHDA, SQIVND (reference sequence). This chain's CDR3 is CASSYRDRGYQPQHF. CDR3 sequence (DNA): TGTGCCAGTAGCTACCGGGACAGGGGCTATCAGCCCCAGCATTTT.

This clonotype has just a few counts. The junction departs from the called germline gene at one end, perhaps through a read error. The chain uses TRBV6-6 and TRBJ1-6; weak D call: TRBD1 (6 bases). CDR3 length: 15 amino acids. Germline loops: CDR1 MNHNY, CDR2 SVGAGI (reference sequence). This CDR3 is CTSSYGGAGDSPLHF. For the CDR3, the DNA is TGTACCAGCAGTTACGGGGGGGCCGGGGATTCACCCCTCCACTTT.

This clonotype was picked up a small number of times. CDR3: CASSLDLGQGRGYTF. CDR3 in DNA: TGCGCCAGCAGCTTGGACCTCGGACAGGGACGGGGCTACACCTTC. V gene TRBV5-1 combines with J gene TRBJ1-2; TRBD1 matches at 8 bases. The CDR3 totals 15 residues. Trimming cost V 0 bases and J 8 bases; bases outside gene matches: 9. Per the germline V gene, CDR1 is SGHRS and CDR2 is YFSETQ. The variable domain in full, completed from reference TRBV5-1 and TRBJ1-2, reads KAGVTQTPRYLIKTRGQQVTLSCSPISGHRSVSWYQQTPGQGLQFLFEYFSETQRNKGNFPGRFSGRQFSNSRSEMNVSTLELGDSALYLCASSLDLGQGRGYTFGSGTRLTVV.

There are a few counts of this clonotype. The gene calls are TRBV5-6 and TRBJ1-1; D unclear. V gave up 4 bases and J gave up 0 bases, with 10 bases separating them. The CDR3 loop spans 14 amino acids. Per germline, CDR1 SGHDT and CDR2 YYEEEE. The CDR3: CASSGRLVNTEAFF. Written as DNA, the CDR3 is TGTGCCAGCAGCGGCCGTTTGGTGAACACTGAAGCTTTCTTT.

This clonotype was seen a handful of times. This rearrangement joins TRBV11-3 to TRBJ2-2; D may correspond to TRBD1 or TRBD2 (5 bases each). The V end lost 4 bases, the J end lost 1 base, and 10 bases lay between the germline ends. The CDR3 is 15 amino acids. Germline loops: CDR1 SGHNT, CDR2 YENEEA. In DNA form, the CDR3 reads TGTGCCAGCAGCTACGGGGCCCAGAACACCGGGGAGCTGTTTTTT. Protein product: CASSYGAQNTGELFF.

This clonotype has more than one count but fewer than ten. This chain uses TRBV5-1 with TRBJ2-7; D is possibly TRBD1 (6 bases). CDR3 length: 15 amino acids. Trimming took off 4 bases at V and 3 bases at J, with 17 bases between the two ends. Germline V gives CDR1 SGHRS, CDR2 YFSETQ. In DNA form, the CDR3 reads TGCGCCAGCAGCCTGACGGCTGGACAGCTCTACGAGCAGTACTTC. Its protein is CASSLTAGQLYEQYF.

In DNA form, the CDR3 reads TGTGCCACCAGTGATTTAGCGGGGAGCACAGATACGCAGTATTTT. Translating it yields CATSDLAGSTDTQYF. This chain links TRBV24-1 with TRBJ2-3, with 7 bases fitting TRBD2. Trimming took 1 base from V and 0 from J; bases not matched to a gene: 0. CDR1 is KGHDR, CDR2 SFDVKD, per germline. This CDR3 has 15 amino acids.

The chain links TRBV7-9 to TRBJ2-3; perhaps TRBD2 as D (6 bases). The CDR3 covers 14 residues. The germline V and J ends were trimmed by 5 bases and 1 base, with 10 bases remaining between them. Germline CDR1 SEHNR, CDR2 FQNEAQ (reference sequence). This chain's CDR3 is CASSAVAGTDTQYF. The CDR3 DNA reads TGTGCCAGCAGCGCCGTAGCGGGCACAGATACGCAGTATTTT. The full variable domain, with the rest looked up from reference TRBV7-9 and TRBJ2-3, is DTGVSQNPRHKITKRGQNVTFRCDPISEHNRLYWYRQTLGQGPEFLTYFQNEAQLEKSRLLSDRFSAERPKGSFSTLEIQRTEQGDSAMYLCASSAVAGTDTQYFGPGTRLTVL.

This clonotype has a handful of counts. CDR3 sequence reads: CASSPPGQAQTNEQFF. DNA for the CDR3: TGCGCCAGCAGCCCACCCGGACAGGCCCAAACCAATGAGCAGTTCTTC. The V gene is TRBV5-1, the J gene TRBJ2-1, with 7 bases that match TRBD1. The V segment lost 4 bases and the J segment 6 bases; nucleotides outside the gene matches: 13. Germline V gene lookup returns CDR1 SGHRS and CDR2 YFSETQ. This CDR3 has 16 amino acids.

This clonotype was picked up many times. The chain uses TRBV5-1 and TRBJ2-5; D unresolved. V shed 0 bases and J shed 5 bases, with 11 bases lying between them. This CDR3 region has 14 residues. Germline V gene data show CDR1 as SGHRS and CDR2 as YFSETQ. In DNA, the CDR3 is TGCGCCAGCAGCTTGGTTTCAGGTCGGGAGACCCAGTACTTC. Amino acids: CASSLVSGRETQYF.

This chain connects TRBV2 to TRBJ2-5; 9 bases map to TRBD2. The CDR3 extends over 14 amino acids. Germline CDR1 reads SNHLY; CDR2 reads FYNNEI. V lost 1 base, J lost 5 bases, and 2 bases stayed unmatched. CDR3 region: CASSEGTSGETQYF. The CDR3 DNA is TGTGCCAGCAGTGAAGGTACTAGCGGGGAGACCCAGTACTTC.

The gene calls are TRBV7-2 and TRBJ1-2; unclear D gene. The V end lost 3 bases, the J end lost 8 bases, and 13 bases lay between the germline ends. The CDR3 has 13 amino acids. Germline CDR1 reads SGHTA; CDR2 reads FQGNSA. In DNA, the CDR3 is TGTGCCAGCAGCTTCCCTCCAGTAAGAGGCTACACCTTC. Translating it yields CASSFPPVRGYTF.

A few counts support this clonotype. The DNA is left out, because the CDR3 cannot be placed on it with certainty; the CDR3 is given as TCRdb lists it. This CDR3 is CASIPDVTPGSCFF. The chain uses TRBV23-1 and TRBJ2-2. TRBV23-1 is an open reading frame whose function is uncertain. The length of the CDR3 is 14 amino acids, counting both ends.

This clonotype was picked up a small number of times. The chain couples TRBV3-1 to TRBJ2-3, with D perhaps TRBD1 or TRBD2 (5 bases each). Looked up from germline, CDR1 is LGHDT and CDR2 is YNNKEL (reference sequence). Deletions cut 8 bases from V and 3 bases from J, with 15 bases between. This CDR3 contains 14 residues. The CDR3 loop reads CASARTGTTDTQYF. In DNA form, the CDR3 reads TGTGCCAGCGCCCGAACGGGGACGACAGATACGCAGTATTTT.

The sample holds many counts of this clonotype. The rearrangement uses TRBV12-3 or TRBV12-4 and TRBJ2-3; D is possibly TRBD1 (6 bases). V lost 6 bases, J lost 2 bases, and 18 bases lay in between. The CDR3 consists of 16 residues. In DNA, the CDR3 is TGTGCCAGCAGCCAACCCGGCCAGGGGTTCACAGATACGCAGTATTTT. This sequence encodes CASSQPGQGFTDTQYF.

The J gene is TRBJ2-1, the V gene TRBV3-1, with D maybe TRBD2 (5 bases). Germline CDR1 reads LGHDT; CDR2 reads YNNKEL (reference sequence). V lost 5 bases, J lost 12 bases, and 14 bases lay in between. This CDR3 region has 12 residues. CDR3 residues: CASSIGVVGQFF. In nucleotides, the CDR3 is TGTGCCAGCAGCATCGGGGTGGTGGGGCAGTTCTTC.

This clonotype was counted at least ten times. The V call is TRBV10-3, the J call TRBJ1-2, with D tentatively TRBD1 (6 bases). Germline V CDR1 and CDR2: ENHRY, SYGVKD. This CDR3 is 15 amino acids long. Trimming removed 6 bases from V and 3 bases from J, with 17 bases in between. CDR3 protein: CAISGRGAGHYGYTF. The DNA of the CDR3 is TGTGCCATCAGCGGACGGGGGGCCGGGCACTATGGCTACACCTTC.

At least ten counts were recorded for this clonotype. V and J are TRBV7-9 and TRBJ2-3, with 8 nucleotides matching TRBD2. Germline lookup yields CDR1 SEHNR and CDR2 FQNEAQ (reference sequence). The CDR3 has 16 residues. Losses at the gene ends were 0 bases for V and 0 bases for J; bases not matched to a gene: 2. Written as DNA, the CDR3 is TGTGCCAGCAGCTTAGCAAGACTAGCGAGCACAGATACGCAGTATTTT. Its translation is CASSLARLASTDTQYF. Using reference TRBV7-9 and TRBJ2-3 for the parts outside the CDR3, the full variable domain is DTGVSQNPRHKITKRGQNVTFRCDPISEHNRLYWYRQTLGQGPEFLTYFQNEAQLEKSRLLSDRFSAERPKGSFSTLEIQRTEQGDSAMYLCASSLARLASTDTQYFGPGTRLTVL.

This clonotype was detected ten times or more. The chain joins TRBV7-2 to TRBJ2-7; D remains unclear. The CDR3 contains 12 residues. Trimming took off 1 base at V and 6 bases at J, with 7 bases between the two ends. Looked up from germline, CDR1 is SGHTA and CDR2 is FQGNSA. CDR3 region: CASSLVLFEQYF. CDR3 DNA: TGTGCCAGCAGCTTAGTATTATTCGAGCAGTACTTC.

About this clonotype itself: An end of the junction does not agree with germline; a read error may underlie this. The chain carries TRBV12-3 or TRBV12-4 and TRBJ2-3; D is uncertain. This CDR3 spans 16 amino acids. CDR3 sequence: CASSLGNSFSKDTQYF. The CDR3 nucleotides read TGTGCCAGCAGCCTCGGTAACAGCTTTAGCAAAGATACGCAGTATTTT.

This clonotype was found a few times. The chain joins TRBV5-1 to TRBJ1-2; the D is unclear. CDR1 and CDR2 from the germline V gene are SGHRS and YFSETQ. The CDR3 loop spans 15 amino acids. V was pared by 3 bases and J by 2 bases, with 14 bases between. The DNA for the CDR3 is TGCGCCAGCAGCTCGCCAGATCGGGGAAACTATGGCTACACCTTC. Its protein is CASSSPDRGNYGYTF.

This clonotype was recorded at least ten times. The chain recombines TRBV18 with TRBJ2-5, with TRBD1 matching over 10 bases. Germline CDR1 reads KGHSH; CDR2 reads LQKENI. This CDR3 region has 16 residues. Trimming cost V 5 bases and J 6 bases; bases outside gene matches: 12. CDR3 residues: CASSSSMTGGGKTQYF. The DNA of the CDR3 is TGTGCCAGCTCATCATCCATGACAGGGGGCGGAAAGACCCAGTACTTC.

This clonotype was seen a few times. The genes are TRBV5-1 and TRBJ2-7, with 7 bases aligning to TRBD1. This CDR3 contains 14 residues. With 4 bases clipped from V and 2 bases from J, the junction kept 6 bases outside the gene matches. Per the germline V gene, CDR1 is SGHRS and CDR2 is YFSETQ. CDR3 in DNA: TGCGCCAGCAGCCGGGACAGCCTTGCCTACGAGCAGTACTTC. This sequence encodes CASSRDSLAYEQYF.

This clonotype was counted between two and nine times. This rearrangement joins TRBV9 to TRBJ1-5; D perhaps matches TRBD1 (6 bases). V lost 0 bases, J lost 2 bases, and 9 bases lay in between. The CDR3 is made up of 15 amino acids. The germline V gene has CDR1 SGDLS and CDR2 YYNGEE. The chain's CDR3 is CASSVGGGGNQPQHF. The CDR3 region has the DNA TGTGCCAGCAGCGTAGGAGGGGGGGGCAATCAGCCCCAGCATTTT.

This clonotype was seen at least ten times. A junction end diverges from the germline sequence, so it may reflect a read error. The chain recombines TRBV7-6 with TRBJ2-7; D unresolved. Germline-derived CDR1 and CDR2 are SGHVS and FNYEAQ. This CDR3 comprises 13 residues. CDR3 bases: TGTGCCAGCAGCTCGATGCCGGACGCCCTCTTGGACTTC. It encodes CASSSMPDALLDF.

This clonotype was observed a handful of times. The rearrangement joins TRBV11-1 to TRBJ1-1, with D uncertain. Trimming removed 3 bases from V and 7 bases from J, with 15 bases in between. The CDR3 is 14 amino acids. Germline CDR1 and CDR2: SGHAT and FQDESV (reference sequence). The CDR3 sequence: CASSFDDITFEAFF. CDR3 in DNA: TGTGCCAGCAGCTTTGACGACATAACGTTTGAAGCTTTCTTT.

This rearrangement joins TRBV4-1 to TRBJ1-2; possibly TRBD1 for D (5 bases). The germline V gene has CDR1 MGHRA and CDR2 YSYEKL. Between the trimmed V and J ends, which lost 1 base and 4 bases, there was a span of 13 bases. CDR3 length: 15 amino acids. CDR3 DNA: TGCGCCAGCAGCCAAGCGGTACAGGCACCCTATGGCTACACCTTC. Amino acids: CASSQAVQAPYGYTF.